This section outlines one T cell receptor (beta chain) sequence together with its context. Its specificity is unknown. The entry originates in a study of cytomegalovirus exposure and HLA in healthy donors. Findings of the study overall: A missense DCLRE1C variant was associated with V- and J-gene trimming of TCR beta chains in a later analysis, and an independent cohort replicated the association. Upon later analysis, HLA-associated TCR beta chains proved more clonally expanded than other, equally common chains.

The study ran its PCR with 60 Vbeta and 13 Jbeta primers. Authors' methods: Approximately 78 million unique TCR beta chains, around 10 million of them shared, were counted by a later analysis. TCRdb's table, derived via immunoSEQ multiplex PCR, lists solely in-frame clones and lacks some. V and J calls and clone size follow that table, whereas D and trimming were derived from the DNA. Among around 88,000 clones listed, 77% were seen once. CDR1 is SEHNR and CDR2 is FQNEAQ in the germline V gene (reference sequence). The V end lost 5 bases, the J end lost 6 bases, and 7 bases lay between the germline ends. The CDR3 runs 11 residues.

The J gene is TRBJ2-5, the V gene TRBV7-9; D not certain. Sequencing used PBMCs. This receptor was identified in a man aged 50 to 59 in good health and CMV-seropositive. The CDR3: CASSPSQTQYF. In nucleotides, the CDR3 is TGTGCCAGCAGCCCCTCTCAGACCCAGTACTTC. Based on the CDR3 plus reference TRBV7-9 and TRBJ2-5, the full variable domain is DTGVSQNPRHKITKRGQNVTFRCDPISEHNRLYWYRQTLGQGPEFLTYFQNEAQLEKSRLLSDRFSAERPKGSFSTLEIQRTEQGDSAMYLCASSPSQTQYFGPGTRLLVL.